This T cell receptor (beta chain) was sequenced during a study of T cell changes during pregnancy in multiple sclerosis. Germline values: CDR1 MNHNS, CDR2 SASEGT. The CDR3 extends over 11 amino acids. Trimming took 3 bases from V and 10 from J; bases not matched to a gene: 0. Using immunoSEQ multiplex PCR, the repertoire was profiled, and TCRdb retains in-frame clones only, with some absent. Here the sample spans some 31,000 clones, about 88% being singletons. The input for sequencing was CD4+ T cells from peripheral blood mononuclear cells, taken in the second trimester of pregnancy. The J gene is TRBJ1-1, the V gene TRBV6-1; 9 nucleotides align to TRBD1. This sequence originates from a female donor in good health, enrolled as a control in a pregnancy study. The CDR3 is CASSETGGAFF. The DNA for the CDR3 is TGTGCCAGCAGTGAGACAGGGGGAGCTTTCTTT.